This T cell receptor beta chain is from a study of spatial heterogeneity in lung cancer. Study conclusions and caveats: Higher tumor mutation counts went along with higher counts of expanded intratumoral alpha and beta TCRs.

For this clonotype: Its antigen is unidentified.

Regarding time point: sample taken at primary tumor resection. MiXCR, applied by TCRdb to the 5' RACE reads, yields one record per CDR3 protein. In the table there are over 8,500 distinct CDR3 sequences, roughly an eighth of which are singletons. The receptor was isolated from a male donor with early-stage non-small cell lung cancer. Material: lung tumor tissue, obtained at surgery.

The CDR3 DNA is TGCAGTGCTAGAGATTCTGGGACAGCGAACACCGGGGAGCTGTTTTTT. Protein product: CSARDSGTANTGELFF. V and J are TRBV20-1 and TRBJ2-2; 7 bases agree with TRBD1. CDR3 length: 16 amino acids. CDR1 and CDR2 (germline): DFQATT, SNEGSKA (reference sequence). The V gene end was trimmed by 0 bases and the J gene end by 0 bases; junction bases not matched to a gene: 4.